These 21 T cell receptor beta chains were sequenced from one sample in a study of CXCR4 blockade with PD-1 therapy in pancreatic cancer. Only in-frame clones appear in the TCRdb table, and some are missing; sequencing was by immunoSEQ multiplex PCR. The profile shows roughly 18,000 clones, 72% of them singletons. Sequencing was done on a sample of tumor tissue. Receptors originate from a human donor with pancreatic ductal adenocarcinoma.

Only one count was recorded for this clone. The J gene is TRBJ1-4, the V gene TRBV28; D is unresolved. V was cut by 6 bases and J by 8 bases, with 13 bases left in between. The V gene's germline CDR1 is MDHEN and CDR2 SYDVKM. The CDR3 extends over 13 amino acids. The CDR3 sequence is CASRAGINEKLFF. CDR3 in DNA: TGTGCCAGCAGGGCGGGAATTAACGAAAAACTGTTTTTT.

The chain joins TRBV30 to TRBJ2-3; TRBD2 agrees at 8 bases. J gave up 3 bases and V 4 bases, and 3 bases lay outside the gene matches. Germline lookup yields CDR1 GTSNPN and CDR2 SVGIG (reference sequence). This CDR3 is built from 13 residues. CDR3 residues: CAWKGGRTDTQYF. The DNA for the CDR3 is TGTGCCTGGAAGGGCGGGAGGACAGATACGCAGTATTTT.

The CDR3 here is CASSLQGDPNYGYTF. The CDR3 DNA sequence: TGCGCCAGCAGTTTACAGGGAGACCCTAACTATGGCTACACCTTC. J is TRBJ1-2 and V is TRBV5-1; D is possibly TRBD1 (6 bases). The CDR3 is 15 residues long. The germline V gene encodes CDR1 SGHRS and CDR2 YFSETQ. V lost 5 bases to trimming and J lost 0 bases, with 14 bases between them. The full variable domain, with the rest looked up from reference TRBV5-1 and TRBJ1-2, is KAGVTQTPRYLIKTRGQQVTLSCSPISGHRSVSWYQQTPGQGLQFLFEYFSETQRNKGNFPGRFSGRQFSNSRSEMNVSTLELGDSALYLCASSLQGDPNYGYTFGSGTRLTVV.

V gene TRBV5-1 combines with J gene TRBJ2-1; D may be TRBD1 (6 bases). This CDR3 contains 16 residues. The germline V and J ends were trimmed by 2 bases and 0 bases, with 12 bases remaining between them. Looked up from germline, CDR1 is SGHRS and CDR2 is YFSETQ. The CDR3 DNA reads TGCGCCAGCAGCTTCACAGGGCCCAGCTCCTACAATGAGCAGTTCTTC. Translating it yields CASSFTGPSSYNEQFF.

This clone occurred a few times. This chain links TRBV29-1 with TRBJ1-2; possible D gene TRBD1, 5 bases. CDR1 is SQVTM and CDR2 is ANQGSEA in the germline V gene. The CDR3 covers 13 residues. The V end lost 7 bases, the J end lost 8 bases, and 20 bases lay between the germline ends. The CDR3 sequence is CSASGGRAGGYTF. The CDR3 DNA follows: TGCAGCGCATCTGGGGGGAGGGCAGGAGGCTACACCTTC.

The DNA of the CDR3 is TGTGCCACCAGCAGAGATCGGAGGGGGCAGAATGAGCAGTTCTTC. Amino acid sequence: CATSRDRRGQNEQFF. The genes are TRBV15 and TRBJ2-1; D is perhaps TRBD1 (7 bases). Germline V gene lookup returns CDR1 LNHNV and CDR2 YYDKDF (reference sequence). The CDR3 sequence is 15 residues long. The germline V and J ends were trimmed by 0 bases and 7 bases, with 13 bases remaining between them.

The J gene is TRBJ2-3, the V gene TRBV19; D gene ambiguous. The CDR3 runs 14 residues. Germline V gene sequence: CDR1 LNHDA, CDR2 SQIVND (reference sequence). V lost 8 bases and J 3 bases, leaving 15 bases between the germline ends. The CDR3 nucleotides read TGTGCCAGTTCGGTTCAGGTTCCTACAGATACGCAGTATTTT. Translated: CASSVQVPTDTQYF.

This clone is a singleton in its sample. The chain uses TRBV29-1 and TRBJ2-1; D gene unclear. The CDR3 is 14 amino acids. V was trimmed by 2 bases and J by 8 bases, leaving 16 bases between them. The germline CDR1 and CDR2 sequences are SQVTM and ANQGSEA. This CDR3 is CSVEHWASADEQFF. CDR3 sequence (DNA): TGCAGCGTTGAACATTGGGCCAGCGCCGATGAGCAGTTCTTC.

This clone was picked up a small number of times. V gene TRBV15 combines with J gene TRBJ2-7; D is uncertain. There are 14 residues in the CDR3. The germline CDR1 and CDR2 sequences are LNHNV and YYDKDF (reference sequence). The V gene lost 0 bases and the J gene lost 3 bases, with 9 bases spanning the gap. CDR3 amino acids: CATSREDGVYEQYF. CDR3 nucleotide sequence: TGTGCCACCAGCAGAGAGGACGGAGTCTACGAGCAGTACTTC.

V usage is TRBV6-8 and J usage is TRBJ1-1, with D unresolved. With 2 bases removed from V and 2 bases from J, the gap between germline ends came to 9 bases. Germline V gene data show CDR1 as MNHGY and CDR2 as SAAAGT. This CDR3 comprises 14 residues. The DNA for the CDR3 is TGTGCCAGCAGTTACGTCCGGGCAAACACTGAAGCTTTCTTT. Protein sequence: CASSYVRANTEAFF.

The chain has TRBV29-1 and TRBJ1-4; D gene ambiguous. The CDR3 sequence is 12 residues long. Per germline, CDR1 SQVTM and CDR2 ANQGSEA. V was trimmed by 4 bases and J by 8 bases, leaving 11 bases between them. CDR3 bases: TGCAGCGTTGGGTTCCCGGGGGAAAAACTGTTTTTT. Translated: CSVGFPGEKLFF.

The chain uses TRBV9 and TRBJ2-1; TRBD2 matches at 15 bases. V lost 1 base and J lost 9; bases outside the gene matches: 2. The CDR3 loop spans 15 amino acids. Germline values: CDR1 SGDLS, CDR2 YYNGEE. The DNA of the CDR3 is TGTGCCAGCAGCGTAAGGACTAGCGGGAGGGGTGAGCAGTTCTTC. Protein product: CASSVRTSGRGEQFF. Drawing the rest from reference TRBV9 and TRBJ2-1, the complete variable domain is DSGVTQTPKHLITATGQRVTLRCSPRSGDLSVYWYQQSLDQGLQFLIQYYNGEERAKGNILERFSAQQFPDLHSELNLSSLELGDSALYFCASSVRTSGRGEQFFGPGTRLTVL.

By sample fraction, this clone is medium-sized. J is TRBJ2-2 and V is TRBV9; 7 nucleotides match TRBD1. Looked up from germline, CDR1 is SGDLS and CDR2 is YYNGEE. The junction had 5 bases not matched to a gene; V was cut back by 0 bases and J by 6 bases. The CDR3 sequence is 15 residues long. The CDR3 protein is CASSVADRSAGELFF. The CDR3 nucleotides are TGTGCCAGCAGCGTAGCGGACAGGTCAGCCGGGGAGCTGTTTTTT.

By its share, this clone is large. CDR3 DNA: TGTGCCAGTGAGAAGGGTGGAGGGGGCAGGGGAAGCACTGAAGCTTTCTTT. It specifies CASEKGGGGRGSTEAFF. V is TRBV19 and J is TRBJ1-1; 7 bases are shared with TRBD1. V lost 8 bases, J lost 4 bases, and 19 bases stayed unmatched. The germline V gene has CDR1 LNHDA and CDR2 SQIVND (reference sequence). CDR3 size: 17 residues.

This clone has more than one count but fewer than ten. DNA for the CDR3: TGTGCCAGCAGCGTAGGGCTAGCGGGCACCGGGGAGCTGTTTTTT. This encodes CASSVGLAGTGELFF. The V gene is TRBV9, the J gene TRBJ2-2, with 8 bases lining up with TRBD2. Trimming removed 0 bases from V and 4 bases from J; junction bases left unmatched: 2. This CDR3 has 15 residues. Germline assignment: CDR1 SGDLS and CDR2 YYNGEE.

The count of this clone is one. The rearrangement uses TRBV28 and TRBJ1-2; D is ambiguous. Trimming took 7 bases from V and 1 from J, leaving 16 bases between them. Germline V gene data show CDR1 as MDHEN and CDR2 as SYDVKM. This CDR3 is built from 15 residues. CDR3 sequence reads: CASTQGAAYNYGYTF. CDR3 in DNA: TGTGCCAGCACCCAAGGTGCAGCTTATAACTATGGCTACACCTTC.

The rearrangement joins TRBV18 to TRBJ1-5, with 7 positions matching TRBD1. The CDR3 sequence is 16 residues long. Germline-derived CDR1 and CDR2 are KGHSH and LQKENI. After removal of 1 base from V and 2 bases from J, the junction contained 5 bases not matched to a gene. The CDR3 DNA reads as TGTGCCAGCTCACCACAACGAACAGGGGGCAATCAGCCCCAGCATTTT. Residues: CASSPQRTGGNQPQHF.

The J gene is TRBJ2-7, the V gene TRBV2; D possibly corresponds to TRBD2 (6 bases). The CDR3 runs 13 residues. V was cut by 8 bases and J by 0 bases, with 11 bases left in between. Looked up from germline, CDR1 is SNHLY and CDR2 is FYNNEI. CDR3 DNA sequence: TGTGCCAGCTCCGGGACTGGCTCCTACGAGCAGTACTTC. Translating gives CASSGTGSYEQYF.

The rearrangement uses TRBV9 and TRBJ1-3; no reliable D call. The CDR3 runs to 15 residues. Trimming cost V 0 bases and J 0 bases, with 7 bases left between them. CDR1 and CDR2 from the germline V gene are SGDLS and YYNGEE. The CDR3 protein is CASSVGGNSGNTIYF. In nucleotides, the CDR3 is TGTGCCAGCAGCGTAGGAGGGAACTCTGGAAACACCATATATTTT.

The chain links TRBV5-1 to TRBJ2-7, with 10 nucleotides matching TRBD1. Germline CDR1 SGHRS, CDR2 YFSETQ. The CDR3 is 14 amino acids. V dropped 0 bases and J dropped 5; count of bases not matched to a gene: 2. CDR3 sequence reads: CASSLAGTGDEQYF. CDR3 nucleotide sequence: TGCGCCAGCAGCTTGGCGGGGACAGGGGACGAGCAGTACTTC.

In this sample, this clone turned up a few times. J is TRBJ1-1 and V is TRBV28; D unresolved. Germline CDR1 and CDR2: MDHEN and SYDVKM. This CDR3 has 13 residues. Trimming pared 4 bases from V and 7 bases from J, leaving 13 bases between. The CDR3 sequence: CASSSQGLGEAFF. CDR3 nucleotide sequence: TGTGCCAGCAGTTCCCAAGGACTTGGTGAAGCTTTCTTT.